The source of this T cell receptor (beta chain) is a study of technical replicates of blood from several donors. Sequenced by immunoSEQ multiplex PCR; TCRdb stores in-frame clones only, minus some. Among about 74,000 clones listed, 95% were seen once. Trimming removed 1 base from V and 2 bases from J, with 18 bases in between. The CDR3 has 17 residues. Germline loops: CDR1 SGHTA, CDR2 FQGNSA. This clonotype was obtained from a human donor in good health. Sequenced material: T cells isolated from PBMCs. The V gene is TRBV7-2, the J gene TRBJ2-7; perhaps TRBD2 as D (6 bases). CDR3 protein: CASSLVGPRGMPYEQYF. Here the CDR3 DNA reads TGTGCCAGCAGCTTAGTTGGCCCCCGCGGGATGCCCTACGAGCAGTACTTC.